These T cell receptor beta chains were read from a single sample in a study of cytomegalovirus exposure and HLA in healthy donors. Produced via immunoSEQ multiplex PCR; TCRdb's table is partial and in-frame only. Among some 100,000 clones listed, about two thirds were seen once. Sequenced sample: PBMCs. Every receptor here comes from a woman aged 70 to 79 in good health and CMV-seropositive. Both conserved end residues are part of each CDR3. A D gene is named only where the DNA matches it firmly. Expanded clones get a size class; other rows say once, few or many, or leave the size out.

d_gene,j_gene,abundance,v_gene,CDR3nt,CDR3aa
TRBD2,TRBJ2-7,-,TRBV6-6,TGTGCCAGCAGCCAGGGACTAGCGGGGGACTCCTACGAGCAGTACTTC,CASSQGLAGDSYEQYF
TRBD2,TRBJ2-5,-,TRBV9,TGTGCCAGCAGCCCCTCTAGCGGGGGGGCCGAAGAGACCCAGTACTTC,CASSPSSGGAEETQYF
TRBD2,TRBJ2-7,-,TRBV18,TGTGCCAGCTCACCTCTCTCTGGTGCAGCGGGACCTTACGAGCAGTACTTC,CASSPLSGAAGPYEQYF
TRBD1,TRBJ1-1,-,TRBV7-9,TGTGCCAGCAGCTTAGGGATCGGGACAGGGAATAAGAACACTGAAGCTTTCTTT,CASSLGIGTGNKNTEAFF
-,TRBJ1-2,-,TRBV30,TGTGCCTTCTACGGGGGGCGAGGCTACACCTTC,CAFYGGRGYTF
-,TRBJ2-5,-,TRBV6-1,TGTGCCAGCAGTGTGGGCGGGGCTCAAGAGACCCAGTACTTC,CASSVGGAQETQYF
-,TRBJ1-3,-,TRBV27,TGTGCCAGCAGTTCCACCAGCTCTGGAAACACCATATATTTT,CASSSTSSGNTIYF
-,TRBJ1-2,-,TRBV21-1,TGTGCCAGTCCCGACAGGGCCACGCGAGGCTACACCTTC,CASPDRATRGYTF
TRBD1,TRBJ1-5,-,TRBV6-5,TGTGCCAGCAGTTCCCTGGGACAGGGGGACTATCAGCCCCAGCATTTT,CASSSLGQGDYQPQHF
-,TRBJ1-1,-,TRBV5-5,TGTGCCAGCAGCTTGTTCCAGGCCGGCCGTTGGAACACTGAAGCTTTCTTT,CASSLFQAGRWNTEAFF
TRBD1,TRBJ1-1,once,TRBV10-3,TGTGCCATCACCCGGACAGGGTCGGACACTGAAGCTTTCTTT,CAITRTGSDTEAFF
-,TRBJ2-1,-,TRBV30,TGTGCCTCCAGTAGAGGGGGGGGTTCGAAGCAGTTCTTC,CASSRGGGSKQFF
TRBD2,TRBJ2-1,few,TRBV2,TGTGCCAGCAGTGTACCTCAACATAGCGGGGGGAGTAATGAGCAGTTCTTC,CASSVPQHSGGSNEQFF
TRBD1,TRBJ2-2,few,TRBV6-4,TGTGCCAGCAGTGAATATATCGGACAGGTCGGCTCGAACACCGGGGAGCTGTTTTTT,CASSEYIGQVGSNTGELFF
TRBD1,TRBJ1-1,-,TRBV28,TGTGCCAGCAGTTTGGGGACAGGGGGCAAAACTGAAGCTTTCTTT,CASSLGTGGKTEAFF
-,TRBJ1-2,few,TRBV6-1,TGTGCCAGCAGCCCAGACAGCTACAACTATGGCTACACCTTC,CASSPDSYNYGYTF
TRBD1,TRBJ2-3,-,TRBV10-3,TGTGCCAGCCGGGACAGGGAGGCAGATACGCAGTATTTT,CASRDREADTQYF
TRBD2,TRBJ2-1,-,TRBV19,TGTGCCAGTATTGGCTCGGTAGCGGGGTCAAATGAGCAGTTCTTC,CASIGSVAGSNEQFF
-,TRBJ2-7,-,TRBV5-1,TGCGCCAGCAGCTATCGATTGACAGCCTCCTACGAGCAGTACTTC,CASSYRLTASYEQYF
-,TRBJ1-1,-,TRBV5-4,TGTGCCAGCAGCCCAGGGACACTGAACACTGAAGCTTTCTTT,CASSPGTLNTEAFF
-,TRBJ1-2,-,TRBV2,TGTGCCAGCAGTGAAGGAGGGCTTGGCTATGGCTACACCTTC,CASSEGGLGYGYTF
-,TRBJ2-2,-,TRBV7-9,TGTGCCAGCAGCTTAGAATTCTACACCGGGGAGCTGTTTTTT,CASSLEFYTGELFF
TRBD2,TRBJ2-7,once,TRBV6-5,TGTGCCAGCCACCAGGGAGGGGTCACCGCCTACGAGCAGTACTTC,CASHQGGVTAYEQYF
TRBD2,TRBJ2-1,-,TRBV7-7,TGTGCCAGCAGCTCAGGTTCGGGGAGGGGTGAGCAGTTCTTC,CASSSGSGRGEQFF
-,TRBJ1-1,once,TRBV15,TGTGCCACCAGCAGTCCACCCCACAGGTCCGCGTCCGCTGAGGACACTGAAGCTTTCTTT,CATSSPPHRSASAEDTEAFF
TRBD1,TRBJ1-2,-,TRBV2,TGTGCCAGCAGCCTCGGGGGTGGACAGGGGGTGAAAGGCTACACCTTC,CASSLGGGQGVKGYTF
TRBD1,TRBJ1-5,-,TRBV19,TGTGCCAGTGAGGGGTGGACAGGGGTACCCAGCAATCAGCCCCAGCATTTT,CASEGWTGVPSNQPQHF
TRBD1,TRBJ2-3,-,TRBV11-2,TGTGCCAGCCGCCCCGGGGACAGGGTAACAGATACGCAGTATTTT,CASRPGDRVTDTQYF
-,TRBJ1-1,-,TRBV10-2,TGCGCCAGCAGTCCACAGGGAGATACTGAAGCTTTCTTT,CASSPQGDTEAFF
TRBD1,TRBJ1-5,few,TRBV18,TGTGCCTCGGCTCTGACAGGGAGGAATCAGCCCCAGCATTTT,CASALTGRNQPQHF
TRBD2,TRBJ2-5,few,TRBV11-2,TGTGCCAGCAGCTCTGGACTAGGGGAGACCCAGTACTTC,CASSSGLGETQYF
-,TRBJ1-2,once,TRBV30,TGTGCCTGGAGGGGACTTGGCGGAGGGGCAAGCTATGGCTACACCTTC,CAWRGLGGGASYGYTF
TRBD2,TRBJ2-1,-,TRBV7-9,TGTGCCAGCAGCTTAGACGGACTAGCCGCGGAGCAGTTCTTC,CASSLDGLAAEQFF
-,TRBJ2-3,-,TRBV5-6,TGTGCCAGCAGCCCTCGAGGGTTACCCACAGATACGCAGTATTTT,CASSPRGLPTDTQYF
-,TRBJ1-1,-,TRBV7-9,TGTGCCAGCAGCTTAGAACTTAGGGGGACTGAAGCTTTCTTT,CASSLELRGTEAFF
-,TRBJ2-7,few,TRBV30,TGTGCCTGGGTCCCCCCGATTGGGCACGAGCAGTACTTC,CAWVPPIGHEQYF
-,TRBJ1-2,-,TRBV19,TGTGCCAGTAGTATAGATCAAACAGATTTGGGCTATGGCTACACCTTC,CASSIDQTDLGYGYTF
TRBD1,TRBJ1-4,-,TRBV19,TGTGCCAGTAGTCCAGGGGGTATCCTAACAGGTGAAAAACTGTTTTTT,CASSPGGILTGEKLFF
-,TRBJ2-7,-,TRBV5-8,TGTGCCAGCAGCTTGGCTCTTTCAGGGGCCCCAGGGGAGCAGTACTTC,CASSLALSGAPGEQYF
TRBD1,TRBJ2-2,few,TRBV29-1,TGCAGCGGAGGACAGGGGAACACCGGGGAGCTGTTTTTT,CSGGQGNTGELFF
-,TRBJ2-7,-,TRBV30,TGTGCCTGGAGTAGAGACTCCTCCTACGAGCAGTACTTC,CAWSRDSSYEQYF
TRBD1,TRBJ1-1,-,TRBV5-5,TGTGCCAGCAGCTCAATAAACAGGGGACATAGAGCAGCTTTCTTT,CASSSINRGHRAAFF
TRBD2,TRBJ2-1,-,TRBV6-1,TGTGCCAGCAAGTTTAGCGGGGGGGCCTCCGATGAGCAGTTCTTC,CASKFSGGASDEQFF
-,TRBJ2-7,-,TRBV5-5,TGTGCCAGCACCATGACTCCTGAGTCCCACGAGCAGTACTTC,CASTMTPESHEQYF
TRBD1,TRBJ1-6,once,TRBV27,TGTGCCAGCAGTACAAACGACAGGGGACCAAGGGGTTCACCCCTCCACTTT,CASSTNDRGPRGSPLHF
-,TRBJ2-7,few,TRBV19,TGTGCCAGTAGTCCGGGACACAATTACGAGCAGTACTTC,CASSPGHNYEQYF
TRBD1,TRBJ1-6,few,TRBV5-8,TGTGCCAGCAGCTTGCCTTTGACAGGGACTTCACCCCTCCACTTT,CASSLPLTGTSPLHF
-,TRBJ2-5,-,TRBV4-2,TGTGCCAGCAGCCAAGTAGGCGGCCAAGAGACCCAGTACTTC,CASSQVGGQETQYF
-,TRBJ1-1,-,TRBV5-1,TGCGCCAGCAGCTTGGTACCAGGGGTGGTAACTGAAGCTTTCTTT,CASSLVPGVVTEAFF
TRBD1,TRBJ2-1,-,TRBV9,TGTGCCAGCAGCGCCCCCGGGACAGGGAAAAAGGGGAATGAGCAGTTCTTC,CASSAPGTGKKGNEQFF
-,TRBJ1-1,-,TRBV4-2,TGTGCCAGCAGCCAGTACAGGGTGAACACTGAAGCTTTCTTT,CASSQYRVNTEAFF
-,TRBJ2-3,-,TRBV14,TGTGCCAGCAGCCAGGGCCTCGTCATCGGCACAGATACGCAGTATTTT,CASSQGLVIGTDTQYF
-,TRBJ2-7,-,TRBV7-2,TGTGCCAGCAACCAGGGAGGGGGATCCAACGAGCAGTACTTC,CASNQGGGSNEQYF
TRBD1,TRBJ2-6,-,TRBV4-3,TGCGCCAGCAGCCAAGCAGGGGGCTCTGGGGCCAACGTCCTGACTTTC,CASSQAGGSGANVLTF
-,TRBJ2-7,-,TRBV5-5,TGTGCCAGCAGCCTCAACCCGGGAAGCTACGAGCAGTACTTC,CASSLNPGSYEQYF
-,TRBJ2-3,-,TRBV7-2,TGTGCCAGCAGCTTGATGCGAGATACGCAGTATTTT,CASSLMRDTQYF
-,TRBJ1-1,-,TRBV6-5,TGTGCCAGCAGCAACAGGCGGGAAGCTTTCTTT,CASSNRREAFF